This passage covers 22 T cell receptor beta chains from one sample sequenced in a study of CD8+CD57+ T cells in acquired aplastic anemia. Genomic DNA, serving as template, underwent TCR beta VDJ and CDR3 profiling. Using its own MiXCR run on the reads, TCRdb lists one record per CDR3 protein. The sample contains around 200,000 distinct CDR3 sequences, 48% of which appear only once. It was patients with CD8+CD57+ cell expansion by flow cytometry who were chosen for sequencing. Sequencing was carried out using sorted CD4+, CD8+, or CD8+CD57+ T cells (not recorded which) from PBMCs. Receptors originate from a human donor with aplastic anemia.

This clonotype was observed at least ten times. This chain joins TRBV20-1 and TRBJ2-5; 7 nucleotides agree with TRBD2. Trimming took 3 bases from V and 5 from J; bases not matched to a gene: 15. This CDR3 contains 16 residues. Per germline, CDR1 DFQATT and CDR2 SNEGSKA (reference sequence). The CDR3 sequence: CSASSASGLLSETQYF. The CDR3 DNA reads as TGCAGTGCTAGTTCGGCTAGCGGACTCCTATCGGAGACCCAGTACTTC.

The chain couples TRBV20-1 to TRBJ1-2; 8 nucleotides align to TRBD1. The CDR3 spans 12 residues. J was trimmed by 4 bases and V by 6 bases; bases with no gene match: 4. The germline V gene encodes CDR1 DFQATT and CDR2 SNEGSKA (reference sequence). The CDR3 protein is CSARTGTYGYTF. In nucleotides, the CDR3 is TGCAGTGCCCGGACAGGGACCTATGGCTACACCTTC.

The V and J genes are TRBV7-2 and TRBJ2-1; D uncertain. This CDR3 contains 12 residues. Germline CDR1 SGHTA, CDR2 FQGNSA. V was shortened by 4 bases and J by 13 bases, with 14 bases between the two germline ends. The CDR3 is CASSSGAGFQFF. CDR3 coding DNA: TGTGCCAGCAGCTCCGGAGCTGGTTTCCAGTTCTTC.

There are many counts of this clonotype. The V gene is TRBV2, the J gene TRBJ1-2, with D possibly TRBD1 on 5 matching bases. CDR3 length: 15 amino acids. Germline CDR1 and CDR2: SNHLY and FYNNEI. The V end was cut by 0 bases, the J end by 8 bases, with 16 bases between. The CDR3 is CASSEASRGGRGYTF. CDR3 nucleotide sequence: TGTGCCAGCAGTGAAGCGAGCCGGGGGGGGAGAGGCTACACCTTC.

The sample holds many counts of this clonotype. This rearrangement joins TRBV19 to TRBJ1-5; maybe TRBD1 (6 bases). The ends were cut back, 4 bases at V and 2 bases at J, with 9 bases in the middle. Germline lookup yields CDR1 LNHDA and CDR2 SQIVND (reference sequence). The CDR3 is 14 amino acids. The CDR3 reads CASSRKGGNQPQHF. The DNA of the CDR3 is TGTGCCAGTAGTAGGAAGGGGGGCAATCAGCCCCAGCATTTT.

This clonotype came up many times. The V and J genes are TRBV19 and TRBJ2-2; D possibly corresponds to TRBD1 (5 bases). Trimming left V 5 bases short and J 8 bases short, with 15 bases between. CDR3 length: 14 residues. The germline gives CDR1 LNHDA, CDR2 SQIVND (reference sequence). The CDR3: CASSDPMGQGELFF. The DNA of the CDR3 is TGTGCCAGTAGTGACCCCATGGGGCAAGGGGAGCTGTTTTTT.

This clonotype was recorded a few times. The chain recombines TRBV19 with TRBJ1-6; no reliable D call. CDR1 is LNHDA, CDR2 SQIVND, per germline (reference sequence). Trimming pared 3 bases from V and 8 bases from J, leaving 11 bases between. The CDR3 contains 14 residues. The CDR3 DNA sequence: TGTGCCAGTAGTATGGCAGCGACGGATTCACCCCTCCACTTT. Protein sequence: CASSMAATDSPLHF.

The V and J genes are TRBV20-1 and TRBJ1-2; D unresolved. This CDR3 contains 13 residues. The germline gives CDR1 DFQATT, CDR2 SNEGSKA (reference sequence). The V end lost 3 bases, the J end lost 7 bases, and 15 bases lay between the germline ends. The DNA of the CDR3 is TGCAGTGCTAGGGGAGGCAGCCCGGCTGGCTACACCTTC. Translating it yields CSARGGSPAGYTF.

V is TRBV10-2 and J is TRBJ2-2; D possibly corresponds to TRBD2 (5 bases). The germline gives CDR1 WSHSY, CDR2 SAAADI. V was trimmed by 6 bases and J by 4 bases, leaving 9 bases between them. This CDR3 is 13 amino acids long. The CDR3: CASRGRVTGELFF. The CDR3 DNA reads TGCGCCAGCAGGGGGAGAGTCACCGGGGAGCTGTTTTTT.

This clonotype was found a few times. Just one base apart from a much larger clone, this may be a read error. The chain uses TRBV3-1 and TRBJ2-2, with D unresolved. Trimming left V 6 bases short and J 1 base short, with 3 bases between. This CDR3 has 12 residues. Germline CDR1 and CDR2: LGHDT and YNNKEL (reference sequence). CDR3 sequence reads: CASRLNTGELFF. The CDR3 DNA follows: TGTGCCAGCAGACTGAACACCGGGGAGCTGTTTTTT.

This chain's CDR3 is CASSSLAVQETQYF. The CDR3 region has the DNA TGTGCCAGCAGTTCACTAGCGGTCCAAGAGACCCAGTACTTC. The chain employs TRBV2 and TRBJ2-5; 8 bases line up with TRBD2. The V gene's germline CDR1 is SNHLY and CDR2 FYNNEI. The CDR3 is made up of 14 amino acids. V lost 5 bases and J lost 1; bases outside the gene matches: 3.

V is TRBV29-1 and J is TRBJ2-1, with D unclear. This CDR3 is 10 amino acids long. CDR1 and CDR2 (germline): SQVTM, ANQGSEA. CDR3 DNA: TGCAGTGTAGCCGGGTGGGAGCAGTTCTTC. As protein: CSVAGWEQFF.

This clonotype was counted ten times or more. CDR3 nucleotide sequence: TGTGCCAGCAGCCAGAAAGCCACCCTCCACTTT. Translated, it gives CASSQKATLHF. The genes are TRBV3-1 and TRBJ1-6; no firm D call. V lost 3 bases and J 14 bases, leaving 8 bases between the germline ends. This CDR3 is 11 amino acids long. Germline V lookup: CDR1 LGHDT, CDR2 YNNKEL (reference sequence). Full variable domain (rest looked up from reference TRBV3-1 and TRBJ1-6): DTAVSQTPKYLVTQMGNDKSIKCEQNLGHDTMYWYKQDSKKFLKIMFSYNNKELIINETVPNRFSPKSPDKAHLNLHINSLELGDSAVYFCASSQKATLHFGNGTRLTVT.

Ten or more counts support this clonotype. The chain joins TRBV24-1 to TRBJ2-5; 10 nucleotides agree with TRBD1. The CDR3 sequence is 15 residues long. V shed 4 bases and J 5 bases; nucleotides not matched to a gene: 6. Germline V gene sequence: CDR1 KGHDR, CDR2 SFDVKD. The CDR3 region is CATSEGGTGEETQYF. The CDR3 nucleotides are TGTGCCACCAGTGAGGGCGGGACAGGGGAGGAGACCCAGTACTTC.

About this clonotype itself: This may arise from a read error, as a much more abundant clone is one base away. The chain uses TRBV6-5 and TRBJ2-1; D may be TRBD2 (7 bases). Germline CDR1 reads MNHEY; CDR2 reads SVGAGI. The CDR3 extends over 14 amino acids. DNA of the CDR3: TGTGCCAGCAGATACATGAGGGGGGGCAATGAGCAGTCCTTC. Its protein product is CASRYMRGGNEQSF.

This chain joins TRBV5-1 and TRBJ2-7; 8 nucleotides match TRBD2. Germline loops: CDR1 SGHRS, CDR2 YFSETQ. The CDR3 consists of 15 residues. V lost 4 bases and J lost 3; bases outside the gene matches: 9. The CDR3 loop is CASSGLSGVNYEQYF. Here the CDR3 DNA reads TGCGCCAGCAGCGGACTTAGCGGGGTAAACTACGAGCAGTACTTC.

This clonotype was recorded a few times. The CDR3 DNA reads as TGTGCCAGCACCCCTCCCCGGCAGATTTCGAACACCGGGGAGCTGTTTTTT. This sequence encodes CASTPPRQISNTGELFF. This chain connects TRBV25-1 to TRBJ2-2; D is unclear. The CDR3 covers 17 residues. In germline, CDR1 is MGHDK, CDR2 SYGVNS. V was pared by 7 bases and J by 0 bases, with 18 bases between. Looking up the rest from reference TRBV25-1 and TRBJ2-2 gives the full variable domain: EADIYQTPRYLVIGTGKKITLECSQTMGHDKMYWYQQDPGMELHLIHYSYGVNSTEKGDLSSESTVSRIRTEHFPLTLESARPSHTSQYLCASTPPRQISNTGELFFGEGSRLTVL.

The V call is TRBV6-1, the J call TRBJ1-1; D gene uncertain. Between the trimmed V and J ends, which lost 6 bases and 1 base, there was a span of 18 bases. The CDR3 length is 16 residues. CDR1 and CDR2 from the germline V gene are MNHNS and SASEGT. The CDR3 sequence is CASRPSYLPSNTEAFF. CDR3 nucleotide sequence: TGTGCCAGCAGACCATCTTATCTTCCATCGAACACTGAAGCTTTCTTT.

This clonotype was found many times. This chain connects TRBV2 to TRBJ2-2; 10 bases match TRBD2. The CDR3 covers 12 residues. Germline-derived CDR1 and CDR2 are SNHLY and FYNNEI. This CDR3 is CLSGGATGELFF. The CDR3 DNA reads TGTTTGAGCGGGGGGGCCACCGGGGAGCTGTTTTTT.

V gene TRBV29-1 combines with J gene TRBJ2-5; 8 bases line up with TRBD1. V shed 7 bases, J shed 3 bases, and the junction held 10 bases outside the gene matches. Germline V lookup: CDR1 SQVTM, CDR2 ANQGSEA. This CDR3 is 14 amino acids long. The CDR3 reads CSGALTGGEETQYF. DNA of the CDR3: TGCAGCGGAGCCCTCACAGGGGGTGAAGAGACCCAGTACTTC.

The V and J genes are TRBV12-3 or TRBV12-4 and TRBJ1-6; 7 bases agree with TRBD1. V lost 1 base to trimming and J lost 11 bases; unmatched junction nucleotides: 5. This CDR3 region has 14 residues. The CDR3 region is CASSLDRGGTPLHF. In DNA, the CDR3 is TGTGCCAGCAGTTTAGACAGGGGAGGGACACCCCTCCACTTT.

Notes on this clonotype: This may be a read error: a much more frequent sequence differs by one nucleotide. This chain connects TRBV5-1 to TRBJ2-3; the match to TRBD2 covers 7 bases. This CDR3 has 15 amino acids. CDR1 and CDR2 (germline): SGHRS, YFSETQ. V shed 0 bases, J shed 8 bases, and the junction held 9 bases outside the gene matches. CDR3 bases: TGCGCCAGCAGCTTGGAATCGCGGGGGATAGGTACGCAGTATTTT. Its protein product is CASSLESRGIGTQYF.